The clone carrying this TCR beta chain was seen more than once but under ten times. Its cognate antigen is unknown. Unsorted PBMC DNA sequencing spanned ten immunoSEQ deep assay plates. Per the original methods: Filtering differed because ImmunoSEQ produced junction-only sequences that carried no quality scores. Generated by immunoSEQ multiplex PCR, the TCRdb table keeps only in-frame clones and is missing some. The DNA was the basis for D and trimming; V, J and clone size are from that table. Here the sample spans roughly 500,000 clones, 81% being singletons. Each unsorted sample relied on some 90 million PBMCs as its source of genomic DNA. This record belongs to a study of shared clonotypes between healthy human individuals. Study-level results: In having few donors, the study represented limited genetic and exposure-history diversity.

The trim removed 3 bases at V and 0 bases at J, leaving 13 bases unmatched. This CDR3 spans 19 amino acids. Germline V gene lookup returns CDR1 SGHRS and CDR2 YFSETQ. The sample consisted of PBMCs. The chain has TRBV5-1 and TRBJ2-1, with 9 bases fitting TRBD2. The TCR comes from a woman aged 40 to 55 in good health. Some clones in this sample may be carry-over from other donors' samples. For the CDR3, the DNA is TGCGCCAGCAGCTATCGACTAGCGGCAGGGCCCTACTCCTACAATGAGCAGTTCTTC. Residues: CASSYRLAAGPYSYNEQFF.